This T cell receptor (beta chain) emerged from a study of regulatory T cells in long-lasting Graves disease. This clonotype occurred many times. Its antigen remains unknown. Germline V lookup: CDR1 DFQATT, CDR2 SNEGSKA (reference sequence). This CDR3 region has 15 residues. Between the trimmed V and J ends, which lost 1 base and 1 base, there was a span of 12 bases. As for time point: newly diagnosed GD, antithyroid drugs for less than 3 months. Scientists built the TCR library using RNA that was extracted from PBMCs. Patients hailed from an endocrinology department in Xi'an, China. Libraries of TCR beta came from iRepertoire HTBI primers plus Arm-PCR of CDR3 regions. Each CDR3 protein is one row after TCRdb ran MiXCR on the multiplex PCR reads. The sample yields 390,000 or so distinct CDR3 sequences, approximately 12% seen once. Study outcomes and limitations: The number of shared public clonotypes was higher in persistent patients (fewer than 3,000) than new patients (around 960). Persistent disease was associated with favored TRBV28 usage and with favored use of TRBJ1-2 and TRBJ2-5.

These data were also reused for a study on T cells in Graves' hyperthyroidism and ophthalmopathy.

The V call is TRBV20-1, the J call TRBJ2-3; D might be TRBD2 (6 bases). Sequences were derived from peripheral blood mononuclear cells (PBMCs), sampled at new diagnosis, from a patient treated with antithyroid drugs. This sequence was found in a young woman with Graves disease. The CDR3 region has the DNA TGCAGTGCTAGAGTTCTAGCGTACGGCACAGATACGCAGTATTTT. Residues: CSARVLAYGTDTQYF.